These 28 T cell receptor beta chains were sequenced from one sample in a study of Ad26.COV2.S vaccination and SARS-CoV-2 variants. The method was immunoSEQ multiplex PCR; TCRdb's version includes in-frame clones alone and lacks a portion of them. Of hundreds of thousands of clones in the sample, roughly 84% were seen once. Treatment specified: some 20 received Ad26.COV2.S at low or high dose, single or two shots; about 5 received placebo; per-sample allocation not given. Specimen acquisition occurred on day 63 following the initial vaccine or placebo injection. The starting material was peripheral blood, obtained in a trial of Ad26.COV2.S vaccine versus placebo. The receptors were sampled from a person between 18 and 65 years old who received the Ad26.COV2.S COVID-19 vaccine or a placebo.

The rearrangement joins TRBV6-1 to TRBJ1-6; D is ambiguous. The ends were cut back, 3 bases at V and 0 bases at J, with 9 bases in the middle. This CDR3 is built from 16 residues. CDR1 MNHNS and CDR2 SASEGT come from the germline V gene. CDR3 DNA sequence: TGTGCCAGCAGTGAGAGATTGAGCTCCTATAATTCACCCCTCCACTTT. It encodes CASSERLSSYNSPLHF.

The chain carries TRBV3-1 (or the pseudogene TRBV3-2) and TRBJ2-1; 7 nucleotides match TRBD1. CDR1 is LGHDT and CDR2 is YNNKEL in the germline V gene (reference sequence). This CDR3 spans 14 amino acids. J gave up 8 bases and V 1 base, and 5 bases lay outside the gene matches. CDR3 sequence (DNA): TGTGCCAGCAGCCAAGGACAGGGTAGGTATGAGCAGTTCTTC. Residues: CASSQGQGRYEQFF.

This chain joins TRBV4-3 and TRBJ1-4, with D uncertain. Germline V lookup: CDR1 LGHNA, CDR2 YSLEER. V lost 4 bases, J lost 0 bases, and 9 bases lay in between. The CDR3 sequence is 15 residues long. The CDR3 protein is CASSRYLATNEKLFF. The CDR3 coding sequence is TGCGCCAGCAGCCGGTATCTTGCAACTAATGAAAAACTGTTTTTT.

The chain recombines TRBV7-3 with TRBJ2-1, with 11 bases aligning to TRBD2. Per the germline V gene, CDR1 is SGHTA and CDR2 is FQGTGA. J was trimmed by 6 bases and V by 5 bases; bases with no gene match: 9. The CDR3 is 16 residues long. CDR3 sequence: CASSRFTSGGSNEQFF. Written as DNA, the CDR3 is TGTGCCAGCAGCCGGTTCACTAGCGGGGGAAGCAATGAGCAGTTCTTC. The variable domain in full, completed from reference TRBV7-3 and TRBJ2-1, reads GAGVSQTPSNKVTEKGKYVELRCDPISGHTALYWYRQSLGQGPEFLIYFQGTGAADDSGLPNDRFFAVRPEGSVSTLKIQRTERGDSAVYLCASSRFTSGGSNEQFFGPGTRLTVL.

This chain links TRBV15 with TRBJ2-7; D unresolved. The CDR3 runs 14 residues. Trimming shortened V by 0 bases and J by 7 bases, and 13 bases separated the two germline ends. From germline, CDR1 is LNHNV and CDR2 YYDKDF (reference sequence). The CDR3 DNA reads TGTGCCACCAGCAGAGATCGGGCGCGTCTAGAGCAGTACTTC. It codes for CATSRDRARLEQYF.

The V call is TRBV7-9, the J call TRBJ2-3; D is perhaps TRBD2 (6 bases). V was trimmed by 1 base and J by 1 base, leaving 9 bases between them. There are 15 residues in the CDR3. Germline CDR1 SEHNR, CDR2 FQNEAQ (reference sequence). CDR3 DNA: TGTGCCAGCAGCTTAGAGGGACTTCGCACAGATACGCAGTATTTT. This codes for CASSLEGLRTDTQYF.

The CDR3 DNA reads TGTGCCAGCAGTTTAAGTGCCTACGAGCAGTACTTC. Translated: CASSLSAYEQYF. The chain employs TRBV12-3 or TRBV12-4 and TRBJ2-7; D unclear. Trimming took off 2 bases at V and 2 bases at J, with 4 bases between the two ends. CDR3 length: 12 residues.

V gene TRBV4-1 combines with J gene TRBJ2-7; 12 nucleotides line up with TRBD1. The CDR3 covers 17 residues. Germline values: CDR1 MGHRA, CDR2 YSYEKL. V dropped 0 bases and J dropped 5; count of bases not matched to a gene: 8. The CDR3 coding sequence is TGCGCCAGCAGCCAAGATTACCCGGGACAGGGGGCCCACGAGCAGTACTTC. It is translated as CASSQDYPGQGAHEQYF.

The chain is built from TRBV28 and TRBJ1-5, with unresolved D. The length of the CDR3 is 15 residues. CDR1 is MDHEN and CDR2 is SYDVKM in the germline V gene. Trimming pared 6 bases from V and 3 bases from J, leaving 15 bases between. The DNA of the CDR3 is TGTGCCAGCAGCCTTATAGGCAGGACCAATCAGCCCCAGCATTTT. Its translation is CASSLIGRTNQPQHF.

The V gene is TRBV7-9, the J gene TRBJ1-6; 8 nucleotides agree with TRBD1. This CDR3 comprises 16 residues. Germline values: CDR1 SEHNR, CDR2 FQNEAQ (reference sequence). V trimming: 5 bases; J trimming: 8 bases; junction bases outside the gene matches: 11. As DNA, the CDR3 is TGTGCCAGCAGCCCTACCTCAGGGGGCTCCTATTCACCCCTCCACTTT. It encodes CASSPTSGGSYSPLHF. Based on the CDR3 plus reference TRBV7-9 and TRBJ1-6, the full variable domain is DTGVSQNPRHKITKRGQNVTFRCDPISEHNRLYWYRQTLGQGPEFLTYFQNEAQLEKSRLLSDRFSAERPKGSFSTLEIQRTEQGDSAMYLCASSPTSGGSYSPLHFGNGTRLTVT.

The chain recombines TRBV6-2 or TRBV6-3 with TRBJ1-1; 8 nucleotides match TRBD1. Germline-derived CDR1 and CDR2 are MNHEY and SVGEGT. The CDR3 consists of 15 residues. V trimming: 6 bases; J trimming: 4 bases; junction bases outside the gene matches: 10. The chain's CDR3 is CASSSPQGAGTEAFF. CDR3 bases: TGTGCCAGCAGCTCCCCCCAGGGGGCCGGCACTGAAGCTTTCTTT.

This clone was seen a single time. This chain links TRBV7-9 with TRBJ2-5; D is perhaps TRBD2 (6 bases). The V and J ends lost 5 bases and 5 bases respectively, with 9 bases between them. This CDR3 region has 12 residues. Germline V lookup: CDR1 SEHNR, CDR2 FQNEAQ (reference sequence). DNA for the CDR3: TGTGCCAGCAGCCCTGCGGGGGAGACCCAGTACTTC. Its translation: CASSPAGETQYF.

J is TRBJ2-1 and V is TRBV18; 8 bases align to TRBD2. J was trimmed by 6 bases and V by 2 bases; bases with no gene match: 15. CDR1 and CDR2 (germline): KGHSH, LQKENI. This CDR3 has 18 residues. The CDR3 nucleotides read TGTGCCAGCTCACCAAAGAGGACCGGGACTAGTAGTTCCAATGAGCAGTTCTTC. It is translated as CASSPKRTGTSSSNEQFF.

The J gene is TRBJ1-3, the V gene TRBV5-1; perhaps TRBD1 as D (5 bases). CDR1 SGHRS and CDR2 YFSETQ come from the germline V gene. V lost 4 bases, J lost 3 bases, and 14 bases lay in between. The CDR3 is 15 amino acids. CDR3 nucleotides: TGCGCCAGCAGCACAGGAGGGGTATATGGAAACACCATATATTTT. It encodes CASSTGGVYGNTIYF.

The rearrangement uses TRBV3-1 (or the pseudogene TRBV3-2) and TRBJ2-3; tentatively, D is TRBD1 or TRBD2 (5 bases each). The CDR3 extends over 11 amino acids. The germline V and J ends were trimmed by 4 bases and 7 bases, with 6 bases remaining between them. The V gene's germline CDR1 is LGHDT and CDR2 YNNKEL (reference sequence). CDR3 residues: CASSPGHTQYF. CDR3 nucleotides: TGTGCCAGCAGCCCGGGGCATACGCAGTATTTT.

The chain joins TRBV6-5 to TRBJ2-7, with 10 bases identical to TRBD1. This CDR3 has 15 residues. The germline V gene has CDR1 MNHEY and CDR2 SVGAGI. Trimming took 5 bases from V and 2 from J; bases not matched to a gene: 6. CDR3 sequence: CASSPAGTGAYEQYF. CDR3 DNA: TGTGCCAGCAGTCCGGCCGGGACAGGGGCCTACGAGCAGTACTTC.

This chain uses TRBV6-1 with TRBJ1-6; unclear D gene. CDR3 length: 13 amino acids. CDR1 and CDR2 (germline): MNHNS, SASEGT. Trimming took 1 base from V and 6 from J, leaving 4 bases between them. CDR3 residues: CASSEDPNSPLHF. CDR3 in DNA: TGTGCCAGCAGTGAAGATCCTAATTCACCCCTCCACTTT.

The chain couples TRBV9 to TRBJ2-7, with 11 bases matching TRBD1. The V gene's germline CDR1 is SGDLS and CDR2 YYNGEE. CDR3 length: 16 amino acids. After removal of 3 bases from V and 1 base from J, the junction contained 6 bases not matched to a gene. The CDR3 region is CASSGLGQGGSYEQYF. The CDR3 region has the DNA TGTGCCAGCAGCGGCCTGGGACAGGGGGGTTCCTACGAGCAGTACTTC.

This chain links TRBV7-9 with TRBJ1-1; no definite D call. V was pared by 7 bases and J by 0 bases, with 9 bases between. CDR3 length equals 13 residues. In germline, CDR1 is SEHNR, CDR2 FQNEAQ (reference sequence). CDR3: CASTRFMNTEAFF. The CDR3 bases are TGTGCCAGCACCCGGTTCATGAACACTGAAGCTTTCTTT.

This clone occurred a few times. The gene calls are TRBV7-9 and TRBJ2-2, with D tentatively TRBD1 (6 bases). The length of the CDR3 is 14 residues. Germline CDR1 and CDR2: SEHNR and FQNEAQ (reference sequence). V lost 2 bases to trimming and J lost 7 bases, with 11 bases between them. CDR3 nucleotide sequence: TGTGCCAGCAGCTTACCAGGGGTGAACGGGGAGCTGTTTTTT. It encodes CASSLPGVNGELFF. Looking up the rest from reference TRBV7-9 and TRBJ2-2 gives the full variable domain: DTGVSQNPRHKITKRGQNVTFRCDPISEHNRLYWYRQTLGQGPEFLTYFQNEAQLEKSRLLSDRFSAERPKGSFSTLEIQRTEQGDSAMYLCASSLPGVNGELFFGEGSRLTVL.

The J gene is TRBJ2-6, the V gene TRBV6-5; TRBD1 or TRBD2 may be the D gene (5 bases each). V lost 6 bases and J 4 bases, leaving 13 bases between the germline ends. Germline CDR1 is MNHEY and CDR2 is SVGAGI. CDR3 length equals 15 residues. CDR3 amino acids: CASRERGTGANVLTF. The CDR3 coding sequence is TGTGCCAGCAGAGAGAGAGGGACGGGGGCCAACGTCCTGACTTTC.

The gene calls are TRBV14 and TRBJ2-7; D might be TRBD2 (5 bases). V was trimmed by 4 bases and J by 7 bases, leaving 14 bases between them. This CDR3 has 13 amino acids. The V gene's germline CDR1 is SGHDN and CDR2 FVKESK. The CDR3 reads CASSPGGGLEQYF. The DNA of the CDR3 is TGTGCCAGCAGCCCAGGAGGAGGTCTGGAGCAGTACTTC.

The rearrangement joins TRBV7-2 to TRBJ2-1; 7 positions agree with TRBD1. This CDR3 spans 17 amino acids. Losses at the gene ends were 2 bases for V and 9 bases for J; bases not matched to a gene: 16. Germline loops: CDR1 SGHTA, CDR2 FQGNSA. In DNA, the CDR3 is TGTGCCAGCAGCTTATTCCCGGGACAGTACTCCGCGGGTGAGCAGTTCTTC. The encoded protein is CASSLFPGQYSAGEQFF.

J is TRBJ1-1 and V is TRBV30; D is undetermined. The length of the CDR3 is 11 residues. Trimming took off 1 base at V and 11 bases at J, with 11 bases between the two ends. CDR1 and CDR2 from the germline V gene are GTSNPN and SVGIG (reference sequence). The CDR3 region is CAWSETLEAFF. The CDR3 nucleotides are TGTGCCTGGAGTGAGACCCTCGAGGCTTTCTTT.

The chain uses TRBV12-3 or TRBV12-4 and TRBJ1-1, with D uncertain. This CDR3 is built from 13 residues. Trimming removed 1 base from V and 4 bases from J, with 7 bases in between. The CDR3 DNA is TGTGCCAGCAGTTTAGTGGAGGGCACTGAAGCTTTCTTT. Its translation: CASSLVEGTEAFF.

The V and J genes are TRBV4-3 and TRBJ2-7; D is undetermined. This CDR3 contains 14 residues. The germline V gene has CDR1 LGHNA and CDR2 YSLEER. V was shortened by 0 bases and J by 6 bases, with 12 bases between the two germline ends. The CDR3 bases are TGCGCCAGCAGCCAAGATGCCCCGGGTAGCGAGCAGTACTTC. Its translation is CASSQDAPGSEQYF.

The chain joins TRBV15 to TRBJ2-2; a weak D match, TRBD2 (5 bases). Trimming removed 0 bases from V and 3 bases from J, with 14 bases in between. Germline loops: CDR1 LNHNV, CDR2 YYDKDF (reference sequence). This CDR3 spans 17 amino acids. The CDR3 nucleotides read TGTGCCACCAGCAGAGAGGTGGGCGGACTCGACACCGGGGAGCTGTTTTTT. It specifies CATSREVGGLDTGELFF.

The chain's CDR3 is CASSYTENQPQHF. Here the CDR3 DNA reads TGTGCCAGCAGCTATACAGAAAATCAGCCCCAGCATTTT. J is TRBJ1-5 and V is TRBV5-5; D unresolved. With 3 bases removed from V and 4 bases from J, the gap between germline ends came to 8 bases. The CDR3 is 13 amino acids. The germline CDR1 and CDR2 sequences are SGHKS and YYEKEE (reference sequence).